This entry lists 2 T cell receptor beta chains sequenced from one sample in a study of identifying expanded T cells in peripheral blood. Method: immunoSEQ multiplex PCR; TCRdb's copy keeps in-frame clones and lacks some. This table has 85,000 to 95,000 clones, about nine tenths appearing once. Sequencing was done on a sample of blood. Source of these receptors: a person aged 18 to 70 in good health.

This chain links TRBV9 with TRBJ2-3, with TRBD2 as a possible D gene (6 bases). With 3 bases removed from V and 8 bases from J, the gap between germline ends came to 19 bases. The CDR3 spans 15 residues. Germline V CDR1 and CDR2: SGDLS, YYNGEE. This CDR3 is CASSALLGEAATQYF. The DNA for the CDR3 is TGTGCCAGCAGCGCCCTCCTGGGGGAGGCAGCTACGCAGTATTTT.

This clone has only one observation. The chain recombines TRBV18 with TRBJ2-7, with 7 bases aligning to TRBD1. From germline, CDR1 is KGHSH and CDR2 LQKENI. The CDR3 runs to 14 residues. After removal of 3 bases from V and 2 bases from J, the junction contained 4 bases not matched to a gene. CDR3 protein: CASSPGTEAYEQYF. DNA of the CDR3: TGTGCCAGCTCACCGGGGACAGAAGCCTACGAGCAGTACTTC.